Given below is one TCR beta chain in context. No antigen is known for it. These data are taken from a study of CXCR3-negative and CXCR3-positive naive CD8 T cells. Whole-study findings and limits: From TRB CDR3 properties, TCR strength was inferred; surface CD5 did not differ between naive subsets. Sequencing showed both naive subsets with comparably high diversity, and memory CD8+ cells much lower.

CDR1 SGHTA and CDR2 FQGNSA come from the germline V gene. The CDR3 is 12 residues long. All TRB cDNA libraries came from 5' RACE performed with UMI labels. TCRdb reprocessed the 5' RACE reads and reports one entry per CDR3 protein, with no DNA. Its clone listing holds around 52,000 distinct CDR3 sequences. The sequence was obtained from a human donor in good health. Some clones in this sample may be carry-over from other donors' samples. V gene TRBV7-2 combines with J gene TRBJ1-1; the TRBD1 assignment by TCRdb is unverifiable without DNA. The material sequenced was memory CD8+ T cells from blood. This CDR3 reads CASSIGTVEAFF. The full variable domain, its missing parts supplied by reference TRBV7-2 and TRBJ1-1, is GAGVSQSPSNKVTEKGKDVELRCDPISGHTALYWYRQSLGQGLEFLIYFQGNSAPDKSGLPSDRFSAERTGGSVSTLTIQRTQQEDSAVYLCASSIGTVEAFFGQGTRLTVV.